This TCR beta chain was obtained from a study of CD8 T cells in ankylosing spondylitis. Whole-study findings and limits: The study identified a TCR beta motif of eight highly homologous variants that appeared characteristic of ankylosing spondylitis blood.

Making the TCR beta libraries involved quantitative 5'-RACE with molecular barcodes. In TCRdb, the 5' RACE reads were re-called with MiXCR into one record per CDR3 protein. The sample yields 300,000 to 350,000 distinct CDR3 sequences, around 20% seen once. On this clonotype itself: As yet, its antigen is unknown.

V trimming: 6 bases; J trimming: 6 bases; junction bases outside the gene matches: 7. CDR3 length: 14 residues. From germline, CDR1 is MDHEN and CDR2 SYDVKM. The receptor was isolated from a female donor with ankylosing spondylitis or in good health (not recorded which). The V and J genes are TRBV28 and TRBJ2-7; TRBD1 matches at 11 bases. Input material: blood, either unsorted or a sorted T cell fraction (not recorded which). The CDR3 region has the DNA TGTGCCAGCAGAGGGGGACAGGGGGTCCCCGAGCAGTACTTC. Translated, it gives CASRGGQGVPEQYF.